This TCR beta chain was sequenced during a study of blood T cell repertoires in COVID-19. Study-level background: Some COVID-19 samples were acute and others convalescent; all came from the United States, Italy and Spain.

This study enrolled people aged about 18 to 100 from about two dozen US geographic areas. Authors' analysis steps: Amplifying reference gene primers gave estimates of nucleated cell counts. This table comes from immunoSEQ multiplex PCR, and its TCRdb copy is limited to in-frame clones, with some not included. V and J calls and clone size are given by that table; D and trimming were obtained from the DNA. The data hold about 200,000 clones, with approximately 84% observed a single time. Unmatched junction bases numbered 12, after V lost 6 bases and J lost 6 bases. The CDR3 runs to 15 residues. Per the germline V gene, CDR1 is SGHDT and CDR2 is YYEEEE.

The sample taken for sequencing was PBMCs or T cells enriched from blood (not recorded which). V and J are TRBV5-6 and TRBJ2-5, with 9 bases that match TRBD1. The sequence came from a man aged 35-49 years who had recovered from COVID-19. CDR3 region: CASMHPSGTGKTQYF. The DNA of the CDR3 is TGTGCCAGCATGCACCCTTCCGGGACAGGGAAGACCCAGTACTTC.